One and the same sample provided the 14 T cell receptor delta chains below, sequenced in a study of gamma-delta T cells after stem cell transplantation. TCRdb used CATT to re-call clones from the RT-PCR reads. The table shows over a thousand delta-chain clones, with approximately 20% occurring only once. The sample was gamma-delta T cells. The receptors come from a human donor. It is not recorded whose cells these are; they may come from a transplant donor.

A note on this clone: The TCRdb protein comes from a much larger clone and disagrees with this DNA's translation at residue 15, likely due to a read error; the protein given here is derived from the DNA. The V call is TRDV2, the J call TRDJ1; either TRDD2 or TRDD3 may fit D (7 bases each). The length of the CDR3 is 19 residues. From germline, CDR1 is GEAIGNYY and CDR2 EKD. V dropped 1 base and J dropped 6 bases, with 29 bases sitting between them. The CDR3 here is CACDTAGFPTGAYGYKLIF. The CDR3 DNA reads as TGTGCCTGTGACACGGCGGGCTTTCCTACTGGGGCTTATGGCTATAAACTCATCTTT.

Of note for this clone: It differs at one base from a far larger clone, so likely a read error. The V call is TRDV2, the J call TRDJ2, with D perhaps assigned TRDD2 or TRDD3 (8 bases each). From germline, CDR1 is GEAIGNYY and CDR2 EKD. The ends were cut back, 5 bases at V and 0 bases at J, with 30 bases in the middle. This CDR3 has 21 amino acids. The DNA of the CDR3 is TGTGCCTGTGCCCCTGCTTCCTACTCTACTGGGGATACCGCTTTGACAGCACAACTCTTCTTT. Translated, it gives CACAPASYSTGDTALTAQLFF.

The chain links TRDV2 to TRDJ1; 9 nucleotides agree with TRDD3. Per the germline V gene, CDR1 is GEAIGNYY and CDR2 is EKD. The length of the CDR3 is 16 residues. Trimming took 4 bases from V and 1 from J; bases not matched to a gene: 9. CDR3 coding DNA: TGTGCCTGTGAGAGACTGGGGGAGGGATTCACCGATAAACTCATCTTT. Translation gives CACERLGEGFTDKLIF.

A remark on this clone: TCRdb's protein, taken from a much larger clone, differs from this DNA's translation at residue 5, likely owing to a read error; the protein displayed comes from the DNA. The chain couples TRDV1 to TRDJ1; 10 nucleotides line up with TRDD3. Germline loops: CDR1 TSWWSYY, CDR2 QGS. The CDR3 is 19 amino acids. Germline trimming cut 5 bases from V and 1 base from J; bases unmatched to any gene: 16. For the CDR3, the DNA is TGTGCTCTTGGGAAACCGACCCGTGGGGGATACTGGATCACCGATAAACTCATCTTT. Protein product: CALGKPTRGGYWITDKLIF.

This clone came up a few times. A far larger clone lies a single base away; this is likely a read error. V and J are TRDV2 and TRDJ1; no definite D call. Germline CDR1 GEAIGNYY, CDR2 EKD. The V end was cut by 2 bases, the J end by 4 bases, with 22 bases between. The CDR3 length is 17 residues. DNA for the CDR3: TGTGCCTGTGACAGGCTCCCTGTACTGAGGGAGGACGATAAACTCATCTTT. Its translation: CACDRLPVLREDDKLIF.

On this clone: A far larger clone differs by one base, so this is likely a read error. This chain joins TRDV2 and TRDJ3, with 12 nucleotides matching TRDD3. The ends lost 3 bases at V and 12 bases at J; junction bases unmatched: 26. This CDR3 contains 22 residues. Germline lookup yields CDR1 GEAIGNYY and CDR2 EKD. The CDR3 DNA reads TGTGCCTGTGACGCCGTCCTACTGGGGGATACTGAGGGCGAGGGTGTGGACCGACAGATGTTTTTC. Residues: CACDAVLLGDTEGEGVDRQMFF.

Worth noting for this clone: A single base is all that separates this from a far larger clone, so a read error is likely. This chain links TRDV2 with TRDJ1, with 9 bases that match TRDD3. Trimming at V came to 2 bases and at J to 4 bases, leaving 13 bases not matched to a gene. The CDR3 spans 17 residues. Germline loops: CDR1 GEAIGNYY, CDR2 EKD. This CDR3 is CACDRLPVLGEYDKLIF. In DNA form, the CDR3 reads TGTGCCTGTGACAGGCTCCCTGTACTGGGGGAGTACGATAAACTCATCTTT.

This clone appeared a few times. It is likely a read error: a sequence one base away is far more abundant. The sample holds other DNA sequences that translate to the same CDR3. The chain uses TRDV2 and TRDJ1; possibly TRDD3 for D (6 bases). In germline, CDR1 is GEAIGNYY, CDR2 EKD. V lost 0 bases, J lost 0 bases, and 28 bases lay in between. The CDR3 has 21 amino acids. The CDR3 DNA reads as TGTGCCTGTGACACCGTGTCACTACTGGGAGATAGAAGGGGGAACACCGATAAACTCATCTTT. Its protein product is CACDTVSLLGDRRGNTDKLIF.

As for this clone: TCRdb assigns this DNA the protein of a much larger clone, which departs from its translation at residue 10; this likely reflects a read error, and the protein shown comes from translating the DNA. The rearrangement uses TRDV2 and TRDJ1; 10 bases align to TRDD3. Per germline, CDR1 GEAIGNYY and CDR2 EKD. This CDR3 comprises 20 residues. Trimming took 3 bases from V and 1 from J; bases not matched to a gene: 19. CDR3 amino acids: CACDLMSAGVGDTSTDKLIF. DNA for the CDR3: TGTGCCTGTGACTTGATGTCGGCGGGGGTGGGGGATACATCCACCGATAAACTCATCTTT.

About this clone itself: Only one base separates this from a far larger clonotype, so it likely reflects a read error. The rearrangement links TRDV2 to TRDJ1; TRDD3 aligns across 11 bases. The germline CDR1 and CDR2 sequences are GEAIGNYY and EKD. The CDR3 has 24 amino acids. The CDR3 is CACDHVSALPTSMGDTLYTDKRIF. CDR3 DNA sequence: TGTGCCTGTGACCATGTATCTGCACTTCCTACGTCGATGGGGGATACGCTGTACACCGATAAACGCATCTTT.

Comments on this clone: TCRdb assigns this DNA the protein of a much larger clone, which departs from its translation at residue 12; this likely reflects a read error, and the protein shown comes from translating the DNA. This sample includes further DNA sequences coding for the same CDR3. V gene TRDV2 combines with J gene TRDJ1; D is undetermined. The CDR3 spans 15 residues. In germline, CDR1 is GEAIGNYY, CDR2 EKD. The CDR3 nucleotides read TGTGCCTGTGACACCATTGTGCCGCGGGGCGATAATCTCATCTTT. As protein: CACDTIVPRGDNLIF.

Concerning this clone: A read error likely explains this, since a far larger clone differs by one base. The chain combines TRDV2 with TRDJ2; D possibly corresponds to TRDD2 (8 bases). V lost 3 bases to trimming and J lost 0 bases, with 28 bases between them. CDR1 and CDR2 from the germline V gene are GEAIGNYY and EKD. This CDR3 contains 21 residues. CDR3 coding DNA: TGTGCCTGTGACCCTGCTTCCTACTCTACTAGGGATACCGCTTTGACAGCACAACTCTTCTTT. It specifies CACDPASYSTRDTALTAQLFF.

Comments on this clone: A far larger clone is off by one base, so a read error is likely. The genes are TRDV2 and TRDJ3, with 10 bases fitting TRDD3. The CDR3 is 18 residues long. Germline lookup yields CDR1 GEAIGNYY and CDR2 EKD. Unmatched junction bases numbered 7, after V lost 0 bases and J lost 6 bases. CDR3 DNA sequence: TGTGCCTGTGACACCGTACTGGGGGATGCGCCGGACACCCGACAGATGTTTTTC. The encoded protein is CACDTVLGDAPDTRQMFF.

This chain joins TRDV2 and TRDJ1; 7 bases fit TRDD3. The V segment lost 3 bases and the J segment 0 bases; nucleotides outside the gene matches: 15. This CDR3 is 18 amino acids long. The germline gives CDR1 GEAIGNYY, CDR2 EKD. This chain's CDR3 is CACDPIQTGDRYTDKLIF. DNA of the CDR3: TGTGCCTGTGACCCTATCCAGACTGGGGACCGCTACACCGATAAACTCATCTTT.